This TCR beta chain was recorded in a study of somatic mutations in cytotoxic T cells in rheumatoid arthritis. The wider study: The flow sorting of some V beta antibody-stained T-cell populations reached nearly 100% purity, and the sorted populations included V beta1+ cells sequenced for TCRB.

The protocol was immunoSEQ multiplex PCR, while the TCRdb copy is restricted to in-frame clones and leaves out a portion. Of tens of thousands of clones in the sample, 85% to 90% were seen once. Positive magnetic bead selection was used to isolate CD4+ and CD8+ cells; purity was checked by flow cytometry. To note about this clone: The antigen is undetermined.

Findings and limits, study-wide: Statistical analysis of the slight TRBV07 underrepresentation in rheumatoid arthritis patients did not adjust for multiple comparisons.

The germline CDR1 and CDR2 sequences are SQVTM and ANQGSEA. This CDR3 has 13 residues. The V and J ends lost 4 bases and 7 bases, in that order; junction bases with no gene match: 8. Sample: CD8+ T cells sorted from blood. The sequence derives from a woman between 50 and 59 years old in good health. V and J are TRBV29-1 and TRBJ1-2; 8 bases are a match to TRBD1. CDR3 nucleotides: TGCAGCGTTGCCACGGACAGGGCATCTGGCTACACCTTC. This codes for CSVATDRASGYTF.